A selection of T cell receptor beta chains follows, all from one sample in a study of blood T cell repertoires in COVID-19. Data came from immunoSEQ multiplex PCR; TCRdb stores just in-frame clones and leaves some out. The table lists around 270,000 clones, about 89% of them singletons. Material for sequencing was peripheral blood. The receptors were gathered from a man in his forties with acute or convalescent COVID-19. The CDR3 runs from the conserved cysteine through the conserved F or W. Each record gives: J gene, D gene, V gene, clone size, CDR3 DNA, CDR3 protein. D genes are given only for firm matches. Expanded clones are given a class, and other clones once, few, many or no size at all.

J: TRBJ2-7; D: .; V: TRBV10-2; size: .; DNA: TGCGCCAGCAGTTATGCACAGGGTCGGAACGAGCAGTACTTC; CDR3: CASSYAQGRNEQYF
J: TRBJ2-2; D: TRBD1; V: TRBV7-2; size: once; DNA: TGTGCCAGCAGCCCCCGGGACAGGGCGGCCGGGGAGCTGTTTTTT; CDR3: CASSPRDRAAGELFF
J: TRBJ1-1; D: .; V: TRBV5-1; size: .; DNA: TGCGCCAGCAGCTTCCCGAAACAGGGCGAGCGAGCTGAAGCTTTCTTT; CDR3: CASSFPKQGERAEAFF
J: TRBJ1-1; D: TRBD1; V: TRBV18; size: .; DNA: TGTGCCAGCTCCCCGGACAGGGCCAAAAACGCTGAAGCTTTCTTT; CDR3: CASSPDRAKNAEAFF
J: TRBJ1-4; D: .; V: TRBV3-1/TRBV3-2; size: .; DNA: TGTGCCAGCAGCCTACGGTCTGAGGAAAAACTGTTTTTT; CDR3: CASSLRSEEKLFF
J: TRBJ1-1; D: TRBD1; V: TRBV5-4; size: .; DNA: TGTGCCAGCAGTTTAAGAGACAGGGTTTTTACTGAAGCTTTCTTT; CDR3: CASSLRDRVFTEAFF
J: TRBJ1-2; D: TRBD1; V: TRBV27; size: .; DNA: TGTGCCAGCAGTACCACCGGGACAGTCTATGGCTACACCTTC; CDR3: CASSTTGTVYGYTF
J: TRBJ2-7; D: TRBD1; V: TRBV2; size: .; DNA: TGTGCCAGCACCTCCGGGACAGGGATGTACGAGCAGTACTTC; CDR3: CASTSGTGMYEQYF
J: TRBJ1-1; D: .; V: TRBV20-1; size: .; DNA: TGCAGTGCTAGCCTACCCGCAGGGGCTTTCTTT; CDR3: CSASLPAGAFF
J: TRBJ1-1; D: TRBD1; V: TRBV6-5; size: .; DNA: TGTGCCAGCAGAAGGACAGGGGTTACTGAAGCTTTCTTT; CDR3: CASRRTGVTEAFF
J: TRBJ1-6; D: .; V: TRBV6-5; size: .; DNA: TGTGCCAGCAGGAACTACACTAACTATAATTCACCCCTCCACTTT; CDR3: CASRNYTNYNSPLHF
J: TRBJ2-7; D: .; V: TRBV12-3/TRBV12-4; size: .; DNA: TGTGCCAGCAGTATGACAGTCAGGTACGAGCAGTACTTC; CDR3: CASSMTVRYEQYF
J: TRBJ1-3; D: .; V: TRBV30; size: .; DNA: TGTGCCTGGAGTTACGGGGTAGACGGAAACACCATATATTTT; CDR3: CAWSYGVDGNTIYF
J: TRBJ2-1; D: TRBD2; V: TRBV6-2/TRBV6-3; size: .; DNA: TGTGCCAGCAGCCGCGATTCTAGCGGGGGATACAATGAGCAGTTCTTC; CDR3: CASSRDSSGGYNEQFF
J: TRBJ2-2; D: TRBD1; V: TRBV4-2; size: .; DNA: TGTGCCAGCAGCCTCCGGGGGAACAGGGGGCTCACCGGGGAGCTGTTTTTT; CDR3: CASSLRGNRGLTGELFF
J: TRBJ2-7; D: .; V: TRBV7-3; size: .; DNA: TGTGCCAGCAGCCTAGACCACTCCTACGAGCAGTACTTC; CDR3: CASSLDHSYEQYF
J: TRBJ2-2; D: .; V: TRBV12-5; size: .; DNA: TGTGCTAGTGGTTTGGTACCCTTCGGGGTGAGGACCGGGGAGCTGTTTTTT; CDR3: CASGLVPFGVRTGELFF
J: TRBJ1-1; D: .; V: TRBV2; size: .; DNA: TGTGCCAGCAGCAGGGAAAACACTGAAGCTTTCTTT; CDR3: CASSRENTEAFF
J: TRBJ2-2; D: TRBD1; V: TRBV5-1; size: .; DNA: TGCGCCAGCAGACTCGCAGGGGGTCCGAACACCGGGGAGCTGTTTTTT; CDR3: CASRLAGGPNTGELFF
J: TRBJ2-2; D: .; V: TRBV5-1; size: .; DNA: TGCGCCAGCAGGTCGGGGGCGAACACCGGGGAGCTGTTTTTT; CDR3: CASRSGANTGELFF
J: TRBJ1-6; D: TRBD1; V: TRBV6-4; size: .; DNA: TGTGCCAGTAGAGCCGAGTCGACAGGGAATTCACCCCTCCACTTT; CDR3: CASRAESTGNSPLHF
J: TRBJ1-2; D: .; V: TRBV6-5; size: .; DNA: TGTGCCACCGCTTGGGGGGGTACTTTCTATGGCTACACCTTC; CDR3: CATAWGGTFYGYTF
J: TRBJ1-1; D: .; V: TRBV20-1; size: .; DNA: TGCAGTGCTAGTTCGCTGCCGGTTAGGACAGTGAACACTGAAGCTTTCTTT; CDR3: CSASSLPVRTVNTEAFF
J: TRBJ1-4; D: TRBD1; V: TRBV30; size: .; DNA: TGTGCCTTTCAGGGGGCCGCGGTAGGAAAACTGTTTTTT; CDR3: CAFQGAAVGKLFF
J: TRBJ2-7; D: .; V: TRBV2; size: few; DNA: TGTGCCAGCAGGGCGGAACAAATCTCCTACGAGCAGTACTTC; CDR3: CASRAEQISYEQYF
J: TRBJ2-2; D: TRBD1; V: TRBV19; size: .; DNA: TGTGCCAGTAGTCACGTGACAGGGAGCACCGGGGAGCTGTTTTTT; CDR3: CASSHVTGSTGELFF
J: TRBJ1-1; D: .; V: TRBV2; size: few; DNA: TGTGCCAGCACCCCCCGGGGACAATCCCACACTGAAGCTTTCTTT; CDR3: CASTPRGQSHTEAFF
J: TRBJ1-1; D: TRBD1; V: TRBV11-2; size: once; DNA: TGTGCCAGCAGCTATAGAGGGACAGGGGGCGTCGGCACTGAAGCTTTCTTT; CDR3: CASSYRGTGGVGTEAFF
J: TRBJ2-7; D: .; V: TRBV5-1; size: .; DNA: TGCGCCAGCAGCCCCCTTGGGGGGTACGAGCAGTACTTC; CDR3: CASSPLGGYEQYF
J: TRBJ1-1; D: .; V: TRBV2; size: .; DNA: TGTGCCAGCAGTGCTAGGGGCACTGAAGCTTTCTTT; CDR3: CASSARGTEAFF
J: TRBJ2-7; D: .; V: TRBV30; size: .; DNA: TGTGCCTGGAGTAGGGACAACTCCTACGAGCAGTACTTC; CDR3: CAWSRDNSYEQYF
J: TRBJ1-6; D: TRBD1; V: TRBV6-5; size: .; DNA: TGTGCCAGCCACCACAGGGGATCGCAGTCACCCCTCCACTTT; CDR3: CASHHRGSQSPLHF
J: TRBJ2-3; D: .; V: TRBV6-6; size: few; DNA: TGTGCCAGCAGTCCCGGTGGAGATACGCAGTATTTT; CDR3: CASSPGGDTQYF
J: TRBJ1-2; D: .; V: TRBV7-3; size: .; DNA: TGTGCCAGCAGCCCTACGGGTTTCAACTATGGCTACACCTTC; CDR3: CASSPTGFNYGYTF
J: TRBJ2-7; D: .; V: TRBV18; size: few; DNA: TGTGCCAGCTCACCTTTGGGGCCTGGGGCCTACGAGCAGTACTTC; CDR3: CASSPLGPGAYEQYF
J: TRBJ1-1; D: .; V: TRBV3-1/TRBV3-2; size: .; DNA: TGTGCCAGCAGCCCCGACACCCTATTCACGAACACTGAAGCTTTCTTT; CDR3: CASSPDTLFTNTEAFF
J: TRBJ1-1; D: TRBD1; V: TRBV11-2; size: .; DNA: TGTGCCAGCAGCTTCTCCCCCGGGACAGGGTGGGGTGAAGCTTTCTTT; CDR3: CASSFSPGTGWGEAFF
J: TRBJ2-7; D: TRBD1; V: TRBV5-1; size: .; DNA: TGCGCCAGCAGCTTGGAACCCCCTGGGACAGGGGCCCTTGGGGAGCAGTACTTC; CDR3: CASSLEPPGTGALGEQYF
J: TRBJ1-2; D: TRBD1; V: TRBV11-2; size: .; DNA: TGTGCCAGCAGCCCCCCTGGGACAGGGGTTAACGGCTACACCTTC; CDR3: CASSPPGTGVNGYTF
J: TRBJ1-5; D: .; V: TRBV12-3/TRBV12-4; size: .; DNA: TGTGCCAGCAGTTTGAACTATCAGCCCCAGCATTTT; CDR3: CASSLNYQPQHF
J: TRBJ1-1; D: TRBD1; V: TRBV10-3; size: .; DNA: TGTGCCATCAGCCCGACAGGGGCTCTGCCCAAGGAAGCTTTCTTT; CDR3: CAISPTGALPKEAFF
J: TRBJ1-2; D: .; V: TRBV7-2; size: .; DNA: TGTGCCAGCAGCTTAGAGTCGCGGAATCGGGGCTACACCTTC; CDR3: CASSLESRNRGYTF
J: TRBJ2-2; D: TRBD2; V: TRBV9; size: .; DNA: TGTGCCAGCAGCCCAAGACTAGCGGGGGTTTCCGGGGAGCTGTTTTTT; CDR3: CASSPRLAGVSGELFF
J: TRBJ1-1; D: .; V: TRBV29-1; size: .; DNA: TGCAGCTTTAAAAGGGGTCCGGACGCTGAAGCTTTCTTT; CDR3: CSFKRGPDAEAFF
J: TRBJ1-1; D: TRBD1; V: TRBV4-2; size: .; DNA: TGTGCCAGCAGCCAATTTACAGGGGGTGACACTGAAGCTTTCTTT; CDR3: CASSQFTGGDTEAFF
J: TRBJ2-7; D: TRBD2; V: TRBV4-1; size: .; DNA: TGCGCCAGCAGCCAAGTGACTAGCGGGGGGGCCTATAACGAGCAGTACTTC; CDR3: CASSQVTSGGAYNEQYF
J: TRBJ2-3; D: TRBD2; V: TRBV5-1; size: .; DNA: TGCGCCAGCAGCTTGGAACTAGCGGGGGCGCCGGGAGATACGCAGTATTTT; CDR3: CASSLELAGAPGDTQYF
J: TRBJ1-1; D: TRBD1; V: TRBV2; size: .; DNA: TGTGCCAGCAACCGACAGGGAAACACTGAAGCTTTCTTT; CDR3: CASNRQGNTEAFF